This T cell receptor (beta chain) was identified during a study of T cell repertoires in cytomegalovirus infection. Study background: Recently identified HLA-C-restricted and well-studied HLA-B-restricted CMV epitopes were used. Evidence of both CMV infection and a matching HLA type came from public TCR beta signatures. Study-level findings and limits: Within the response measured ex vivo, HLA-C-restricted CMV-specific TCR beta clonotypes were dominant.

Germline assignment: CDR1 DFQATT and CDR2 SNEGSKA (reference sequence). With 0 bases removed from V and 0 bases from J, the gap between germline ends came to 11 bases. The CDR3 runs to 15 residues. MiXCR, run by TCRdb on the reads, gives a single entry per CDR3 protein. The sample contains approximately 990,000 distinct CDR3 sequences, roughly 31% of which appear only once. On this clonotype itself: Its target is unknown.

This receptor was identified in a human donor in good health (CMV status not recorded). Some clones in this sample may be carry-over from other donors' samples. The gene calls are TRBV20-1 and TRBJ1-1, with a weak D call TRBD1 (6 bases). The sample here was cultured CD8+ T cells from PBMCs, taken from culture after CMV antigen stimulation. The CDR3 DNA sequence: TGCAGTGCTAGAGATCCAGGGGACCTGAACACTGAAGCTTTCTTT. Its protein is CSARDPGDLNTEAFF.